This record looks at one T cell receptor (beta chain) sequence and its context. Its antigen is not identified. Researchers used genomic DNA as the template to profile TCR beta VDJ and CDR3. TCRdb ran MiXCR on the reads and lists one entry per CDR3 protein. In the table there are a few hundred thousand distinct CDR3 sequences, around 82% of which are singletons. The entry originates in a study of CD8+CD57+ T cells in acquired aplastic anemia. Study details: The mean DNA yield obtained from sorted CD4+ and CD8+ cells came to roughly 3.4 ug.

Germline V gives CDR1 SGHRS, CDR2 YFSETQ. J was trimmed by 2 bases and V by 4 bases; bases with no gene match: 5. There are 14 residues in the CDR3. Selection for sequencing was limited to patients who had shown CD8+CD57+ cell expansion by flow cytometry. Study-wide results and caveats: Researchers report that fewer than 35 CD8+ CDR3 sequences appeared in both patients and controls.

The gene calls are TRBV5-1 and TRBJ2-5; 7 nucleotides agree with TRBD2. This receptor was obtained from a human donor with aplastic anemia. The sequencing input was sorted CD4+, CD8+, or CD8+CD57+ T cells (not recorded which) from PBMCs. The CDR3 protein is CASSGGDVQETQYF. In nucleotides, the CDR3 is TGCGCCAGCAGCGGGGGGGACGTTCAAGAGACCCAGTACTTC. Using reference TRBV5-1 and TRBJ2-5 for the parts outside the CDR3, the full variable domain is KAGVTQTPRYLIKTRGQQVTLSCSPISGHRSVSWYQQTPGQGLQFLFEYFSETQRNKGNFPGRFSGRQFSNSRSEMNVSTLELGDSALYLCASSGGDVQETQYFGPGTRLLVL.